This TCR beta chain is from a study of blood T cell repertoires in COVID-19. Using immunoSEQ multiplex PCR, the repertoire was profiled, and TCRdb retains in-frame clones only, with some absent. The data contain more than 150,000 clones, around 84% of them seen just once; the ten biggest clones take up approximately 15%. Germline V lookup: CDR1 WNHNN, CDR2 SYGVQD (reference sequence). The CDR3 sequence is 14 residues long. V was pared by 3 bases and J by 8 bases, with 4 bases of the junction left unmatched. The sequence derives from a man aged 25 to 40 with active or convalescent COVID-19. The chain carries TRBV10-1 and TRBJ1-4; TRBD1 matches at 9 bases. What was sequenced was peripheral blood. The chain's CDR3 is CASSEAGTGEKLFF. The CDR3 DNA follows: TGCGCCAGCAGTGAAGCCGGGACAGGGGAAAAACTGTTTTTT.